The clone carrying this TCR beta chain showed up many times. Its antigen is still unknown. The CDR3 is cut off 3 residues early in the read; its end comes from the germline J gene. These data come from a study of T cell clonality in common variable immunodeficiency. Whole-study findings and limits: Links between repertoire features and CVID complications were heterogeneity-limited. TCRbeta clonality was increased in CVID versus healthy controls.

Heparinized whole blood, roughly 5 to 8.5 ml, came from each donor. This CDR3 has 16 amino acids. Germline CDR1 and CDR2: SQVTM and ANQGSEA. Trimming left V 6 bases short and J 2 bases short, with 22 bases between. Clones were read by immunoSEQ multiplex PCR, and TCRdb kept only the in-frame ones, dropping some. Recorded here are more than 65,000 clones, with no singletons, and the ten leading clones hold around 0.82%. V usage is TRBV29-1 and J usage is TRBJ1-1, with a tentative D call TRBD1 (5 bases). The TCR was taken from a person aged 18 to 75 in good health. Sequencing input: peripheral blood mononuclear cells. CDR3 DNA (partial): TGCAGCGTAGAGGCGACAGCCTCAAGGAGTAACACTGAA. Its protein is CSVEATASRSNTE. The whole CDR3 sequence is CSVEATASRSNTEAFF.